This T cell receptor (beta chain) is from a study of CD8 T cells in Susac syndrome (dated 2019 in TCRdb). A note on the overall study: The study used repertoire sequencing to test whether antigen drove CD8+ T cell activation and differentiation in Susac syndrome. Clonality of the CD8+ T cell repertoire was compared between over ten healthy donors, roughly 14 Susac syndrome patients and 15 multiple sclerosis patients. What the research found in general, with its limitations: The number of individuals in the TCR sequencing and HLA analysis was recognized as being relatively small.

Clipping removes 4 bases from V and 1 base from J, with 6 as the unmatched junction base count. The CDR3, from cysteine to phenylalanine, totals 16 residues. CDR3 DNA only is kept here, 48 bases in frame from base 1. Looking up the germline V gene yields CDR1 SGHVS and CDR2 FQNEAQ. RNA was extracted using the RNeasy kit, and roughly 0.5 to 1 ug of the RNA was reverse transcribed with random hexamers. TCR beta CDR3 regions were amplified with the immunoSEQ multiplex PCR assay covering 54 Vbeta and 13 Jbeta segments. PCR amplification bias was corrected by using a synthetic template baseline for primer optimization and computational correction. In the original analysis: Reads were annotated to V, D and J genes according to IMGT and were analyzed with immunoSEQ Analyzer, with only productive sequences retained. Clonality was computed as one minus Shannon entropy normalized by log2 of the number of productive unique sequences. For each patient and control, public and private clones were evaluated within the 100 most prevalent clones. Clones were defined as Susac-specific if absent from the healthy and MS cohorts, from under 1,200 published viral clones and from other ImmuneACCESS disease sequences. TCRdb took the public reads, trimmed them with fastp at Q25, ran MiXCR for clone calling and kept in-frame beta chains. Rows with a matching CDR3 protein are joined into one entry that keeps the most common DNA and genes. TCRdb assigned the V and J calls; the authors' analysis was not used. This sample is represented by fewer than 150,000 distinct CDR3 sequences; about 90% of them were singletons. The ten largest clones represent about 0.23% of the sample.

In the case of this clonotype: The clone's antigen remains unknown. No base-level quality is on record; no much larger clone is a single base apart.

Peripheral blood CD8+ and CD4+ T cells from healthy donors, Susac syndrome patients and multiple sclerosis patients were profiled by high-throughput TCR beta sequencing. The multiple sclerosis controls were treatment-naive patients whose relapsing-remitting disease, either stable or active, fulfilled the revised McDonald criteria. CD8+ TEMRA cells were enriched by FACS, while bulk CD8+ and CD4+ T cells were purified by magnetic negative isolation. Blood was collected in EDTA tubes and processed within 24 hours, with PBMCs isolated through density gradient centrifugation. PBMCs intended for TCR sequencing were cryopreserved in liquid nitrogen and thawed later in a water bath at 37 degrees C. A purity of at least 90% was achieved for sorted or isolated CD4+, CD8+ and CD8+ TEMRA cells.

The chain links TRBV7-8 with TRBJ2-1; the central 8 bases match TRBD2. The clonotype was recovered from a human donor with multiple sclerosis. The specimen sequenced was CD8+ T cells from PBMCs. DNA sequence: TGTGCCAGCAGCTCCTCGTTAGCGGGATCCTACAATGAGCAGTTCTTC. Its translation is CASSSSLAGSYNEQFF.